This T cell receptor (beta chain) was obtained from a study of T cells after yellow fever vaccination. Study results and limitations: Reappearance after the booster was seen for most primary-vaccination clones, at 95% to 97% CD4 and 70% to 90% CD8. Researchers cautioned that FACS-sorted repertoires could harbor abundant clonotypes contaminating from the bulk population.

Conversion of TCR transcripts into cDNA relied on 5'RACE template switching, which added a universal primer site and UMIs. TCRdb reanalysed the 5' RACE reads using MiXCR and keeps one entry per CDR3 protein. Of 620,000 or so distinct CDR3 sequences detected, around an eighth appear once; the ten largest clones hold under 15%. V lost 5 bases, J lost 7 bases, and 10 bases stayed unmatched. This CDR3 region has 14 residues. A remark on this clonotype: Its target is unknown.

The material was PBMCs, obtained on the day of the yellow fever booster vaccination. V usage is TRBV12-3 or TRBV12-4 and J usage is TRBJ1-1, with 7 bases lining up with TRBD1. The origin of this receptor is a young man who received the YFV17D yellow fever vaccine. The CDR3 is CASSPGQRYSEAFF. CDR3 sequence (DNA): TGTGCCAGCAGTCCGGGACAGAGGTACAGTGAAGCTTTCTTT.